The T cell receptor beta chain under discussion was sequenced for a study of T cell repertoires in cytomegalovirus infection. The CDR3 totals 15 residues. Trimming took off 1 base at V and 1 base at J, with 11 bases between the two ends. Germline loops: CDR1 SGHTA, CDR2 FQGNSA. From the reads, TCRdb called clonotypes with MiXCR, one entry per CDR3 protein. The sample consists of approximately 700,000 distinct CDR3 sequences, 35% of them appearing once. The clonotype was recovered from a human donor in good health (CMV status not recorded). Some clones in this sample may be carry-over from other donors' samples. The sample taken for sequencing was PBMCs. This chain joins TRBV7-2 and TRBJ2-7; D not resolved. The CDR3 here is CASSLGTRESYEQYF. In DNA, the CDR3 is TGTGCCAGCAGCTTAGGTACAAGGGAATCCTACGAGCAGTACTTC.